This TCR beta chain emerged from a study of blood T cell repertoires in COVID-19. Overall study: Samples of COVID-19 (acute and convalescent) were obtained from the United States, Italy and Spain. In each case, the material was cDNA or gDNA derived from T cells, B-cell-depleted T cells, or PBMCs.

In the original processing: Nucleated cell number was recorded as an estimate derived from reference gene primer amplification. Sequencing used immunoSEQ multiplex PCR; TCRdb keeps in-frame clones, though not all of them. The V and J calls and clone size come from that table; D and trimming were worked out from the DNA. The sample carries over 200,000 clones, approximately 86% recorded once. V was pared by 2 bases and J by 6 bases, with 2 bases of the junction left unmatched. Germline values: CDR1 KGHSH, CDR2 LQKENI. CDR3 length: 14 amino acids. The source is a woman in her twenties or thirties who had recovered from COVID-19. The chain couples TRBV18 to TRBJ1-5; 9 positions match TRBD1. Material for sequencing was peripheral blood. For the CDR3, the DNA is TGTGCCAGCTCACCAGGGACAGGGTCTCAGCCCCAGCATTTT. It codes for CASSPGTGSQPQHF.